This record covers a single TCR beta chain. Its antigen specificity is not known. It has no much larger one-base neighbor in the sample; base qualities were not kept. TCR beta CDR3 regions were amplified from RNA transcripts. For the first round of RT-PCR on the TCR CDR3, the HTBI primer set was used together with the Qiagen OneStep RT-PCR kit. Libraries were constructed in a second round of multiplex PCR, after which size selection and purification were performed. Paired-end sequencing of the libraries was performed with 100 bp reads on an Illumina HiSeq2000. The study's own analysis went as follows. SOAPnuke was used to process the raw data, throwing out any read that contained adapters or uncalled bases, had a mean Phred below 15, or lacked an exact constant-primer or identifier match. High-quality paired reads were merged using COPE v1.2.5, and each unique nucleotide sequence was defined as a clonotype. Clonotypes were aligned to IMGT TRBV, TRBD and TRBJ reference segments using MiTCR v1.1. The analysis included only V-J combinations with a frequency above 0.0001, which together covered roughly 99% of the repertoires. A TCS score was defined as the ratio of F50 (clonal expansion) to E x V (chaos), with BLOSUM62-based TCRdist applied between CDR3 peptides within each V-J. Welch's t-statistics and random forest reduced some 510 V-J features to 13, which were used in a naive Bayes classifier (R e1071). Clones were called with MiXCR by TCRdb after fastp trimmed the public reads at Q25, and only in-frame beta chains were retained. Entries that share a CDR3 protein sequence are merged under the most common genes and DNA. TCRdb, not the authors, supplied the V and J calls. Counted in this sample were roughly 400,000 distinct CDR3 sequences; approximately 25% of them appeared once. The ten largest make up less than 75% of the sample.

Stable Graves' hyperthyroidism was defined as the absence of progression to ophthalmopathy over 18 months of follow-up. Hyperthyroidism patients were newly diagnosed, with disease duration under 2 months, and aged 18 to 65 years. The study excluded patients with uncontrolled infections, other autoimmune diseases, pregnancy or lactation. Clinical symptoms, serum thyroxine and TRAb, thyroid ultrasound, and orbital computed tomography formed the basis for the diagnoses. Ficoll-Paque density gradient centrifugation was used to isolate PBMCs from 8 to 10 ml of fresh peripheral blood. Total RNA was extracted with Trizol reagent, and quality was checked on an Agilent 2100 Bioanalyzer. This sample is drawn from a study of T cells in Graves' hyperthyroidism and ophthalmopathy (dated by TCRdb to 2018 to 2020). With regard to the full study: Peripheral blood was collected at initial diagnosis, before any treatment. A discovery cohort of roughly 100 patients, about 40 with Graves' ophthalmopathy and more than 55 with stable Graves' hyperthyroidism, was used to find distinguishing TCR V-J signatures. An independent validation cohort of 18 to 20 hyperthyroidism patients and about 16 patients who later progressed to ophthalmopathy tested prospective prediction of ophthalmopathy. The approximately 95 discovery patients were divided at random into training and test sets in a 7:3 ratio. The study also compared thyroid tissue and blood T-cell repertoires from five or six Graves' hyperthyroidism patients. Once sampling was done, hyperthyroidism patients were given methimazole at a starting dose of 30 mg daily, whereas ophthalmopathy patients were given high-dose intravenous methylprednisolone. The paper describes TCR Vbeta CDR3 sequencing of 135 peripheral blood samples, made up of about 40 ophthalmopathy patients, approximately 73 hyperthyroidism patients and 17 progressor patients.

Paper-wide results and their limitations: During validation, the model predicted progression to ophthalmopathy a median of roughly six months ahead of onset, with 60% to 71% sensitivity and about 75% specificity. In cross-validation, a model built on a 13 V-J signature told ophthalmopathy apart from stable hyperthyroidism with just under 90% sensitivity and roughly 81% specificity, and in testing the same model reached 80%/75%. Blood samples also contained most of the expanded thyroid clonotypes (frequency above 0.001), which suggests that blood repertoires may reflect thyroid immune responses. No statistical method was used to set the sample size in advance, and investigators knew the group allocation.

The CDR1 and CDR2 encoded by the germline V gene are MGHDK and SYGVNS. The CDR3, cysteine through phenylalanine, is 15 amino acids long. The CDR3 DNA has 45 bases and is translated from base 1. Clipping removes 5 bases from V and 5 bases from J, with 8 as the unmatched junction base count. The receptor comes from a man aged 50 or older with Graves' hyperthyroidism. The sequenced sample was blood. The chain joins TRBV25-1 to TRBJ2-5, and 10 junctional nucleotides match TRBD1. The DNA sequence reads TGTGCCAGCAGTACGGTAGGGACAGGGGAGGAGACCCAGTACTTC. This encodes CASSTVGTGEETQYF.